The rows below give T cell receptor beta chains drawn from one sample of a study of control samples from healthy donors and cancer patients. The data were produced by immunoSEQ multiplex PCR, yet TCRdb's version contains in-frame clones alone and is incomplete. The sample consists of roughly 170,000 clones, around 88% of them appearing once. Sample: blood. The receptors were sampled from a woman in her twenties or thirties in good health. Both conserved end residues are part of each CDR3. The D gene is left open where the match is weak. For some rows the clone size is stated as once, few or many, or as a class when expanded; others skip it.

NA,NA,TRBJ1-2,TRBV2,TGTGCCGGCGGGATGAACTATGGCTACACCTTC,CAGGMNYGYTF
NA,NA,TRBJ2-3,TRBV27,TGTGCCAGCAGGCACATAGACACAGATACGCAGTATTTT,CASRHIDTDTQYF
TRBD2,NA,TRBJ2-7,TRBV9,TGTGCCAGCAGCCCCACCGAGGGACTAGCGCACAGTGGGCAGTACTTC,CASSPTEGLAHSGQYF
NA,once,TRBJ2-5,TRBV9,TGTGCCAGCAGCGCGCGGGAGACCCAGTACTTC,CASSARETQYF
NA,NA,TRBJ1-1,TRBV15,TGTGCCACCACGAAGCTACAGGGATATGGCACTGAAGCTTTCTTT,CATTKLQGYGTEAFF
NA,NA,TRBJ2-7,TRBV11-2,TGTGCCAGCAGCTTAGTGGGGGCAGGGTACGAGCAGTACTTC,CASSLVGAGYEQYF
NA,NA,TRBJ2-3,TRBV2,TGTGCCGCTGACTTGGGTCTACGGGGAGATACGCAGTATTTT,CAADLGLRGDTQYF
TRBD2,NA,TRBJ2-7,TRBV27,TGTGCCAGCAGCCAGGGGACTAGCGGGAACGGCGAGCAGTACTTC,CASSQGTSGNGEQYF
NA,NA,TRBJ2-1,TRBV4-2,TGTGCCAGCAGCCAAGGATCTGGACAGGGTCTCCTTCGGGGGGATGAGCAGTTCTTC,CASSQGSGQGLLRGDEQFF
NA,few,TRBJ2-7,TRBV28,TGTGCCAGCAGTTTAAGTGTGAGCTCCTACGAGCAGTACTTC,CASSLSVSSYEQYF
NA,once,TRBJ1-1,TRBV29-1,TGCAGCGTTGAGGCGCCGAGGAGGACTGAAGCTTTCTTT,CSVEAPRRTEAFF
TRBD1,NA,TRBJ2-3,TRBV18,TGTGCCAGCTCACTTTCGGGACAGCCAGATACGCAGTATTTT,CASSLSGQPDTQYF
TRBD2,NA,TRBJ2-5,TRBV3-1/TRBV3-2,TGTGCCAGCAGCCAATCTCGTCTAGCGGGACTTTCAGAGACCCAGTACTTC,CASSQSRLAGLSETQYF
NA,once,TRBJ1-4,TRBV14,TGTGCCAGCAGCCATAGGGGGTCGGGGGAAAAACTGTTTTTT,CASSHRGSGEKLFF
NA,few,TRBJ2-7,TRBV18,TGTGCCAGCTCACCACCGGGGAGGGGGATAGACGAGCAGTACTTC,CASSPPGRGIDEQYF
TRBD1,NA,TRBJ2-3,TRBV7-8,TGTGCCAGCAGAAAAACAGGGGGCAGGCCAGATACGCAGTATTTT,CASRKTGGRPDTQYF
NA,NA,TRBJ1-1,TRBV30,TGTGCCTCAAGACAGTTTATGAACACTGAAGCTTTCTTT,CASRQFMNTEAFF
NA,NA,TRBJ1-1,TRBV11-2,TGTGCCAGCAGCGTTTTCTTTGGGAACACTGAAGCTTTCTTT,CASSVFFGNTEAFF
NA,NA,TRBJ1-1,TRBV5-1,TGCGCCAGCAGCCCCCGAGGGGGTATAAACACTGAAGCTTTCTTT,CASSPRGGINTEAFF
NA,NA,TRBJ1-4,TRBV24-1,TGTGCCACCAGTTATGACCGAGCAACTAATGAAAAACTGTTTTTT,CATSYDRATNEKLFF
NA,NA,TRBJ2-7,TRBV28,TGTGCCACCTCGGACAGAACCTACGAGCAGTACTTC,CATSDRTYEQYF
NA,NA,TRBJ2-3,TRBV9,TGTGCCAGCAGCGTCCAGGGCACAGATACGCAGTATTTT,CASSVQGTDTQYF
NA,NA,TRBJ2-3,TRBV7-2,TGTGCCAGCAGCTTAGGGGGCGGCGACACAGATACGCAGTATTTT,CASSLGGGDTDTQYF
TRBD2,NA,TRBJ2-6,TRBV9,TGTGCCAGCAGCGGCGGGGGACTTTCCTCTGGGGCCAACGTCCTGACTTTC,CASSGGGLSSGANVLTF
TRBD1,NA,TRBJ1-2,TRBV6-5,TGTGCCAGCAGTCCGCGGACAGGGAACTATGGCTACACCTTC,CASSPRTGNYGYTF
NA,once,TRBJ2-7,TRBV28,TGTGCCAGCAGTTTACTCAGGGCAGGTGGGGGCTACGAGCAGTACTTC,CASSLLRAGGGYEQYF
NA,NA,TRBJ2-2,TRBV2,TGTGCCAGCAGTGTAGGGTCCAGGCTCGTCGGGGAGCTGTTTTTT,CASSVGSRLVGELFF
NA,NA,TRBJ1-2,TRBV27,TGTGCCAGCAGTGAGGGCTATGGCTACACCTTC,CASSEGYGYTF
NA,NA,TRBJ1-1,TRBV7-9,TGTGCCAGCAGCTTGGGGGTAGCGGCTTTCTTT,CASSLGVAAFF
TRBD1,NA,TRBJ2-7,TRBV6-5,TGTGCCAGCAGGGGGACAGGGTCCTCCTACGAGCAGTACTTC,CASRGTGSSYEQYF
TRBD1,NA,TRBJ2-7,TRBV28,TGTGCCAGCAGGGGGACAGGCTCCTACGAGCAGTACTTC,CASRGTGSYEQYF
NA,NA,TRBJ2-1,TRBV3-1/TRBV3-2,TGTGCCAGCAGCGCCCGGCCCCAAAATGAGCAGTTCTTC,CASSARPQNEQFF
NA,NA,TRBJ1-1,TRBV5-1,TGCGCCAGCAGCTCCCCTGGTAAGAACACTGAAGCTTTCTTT,CASSSPGKNTEAFF
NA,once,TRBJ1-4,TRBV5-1,TGCGCCAGCAGCCCCATGACAGGAAAGGAAAAACTGTTTTTT,CASSPMTGKEKLFF
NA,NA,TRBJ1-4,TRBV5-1,TGCGCCAGCAGCTTGCCAAGACGGCAGGAAGGGAGGGAAAAACTGTTTTTT,CASSLPRRQEGREKLFF
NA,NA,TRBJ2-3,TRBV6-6,TGTGCCAGCAGTTACTCTGCCAACACAGATACGCAGTATTTT,CASSYSANTDTQYF
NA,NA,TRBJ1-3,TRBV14,TGTGCCAGCAGCCAAGGTGTATCTGGAAACACCATATATTTT,CASSQGVSGNTIYF
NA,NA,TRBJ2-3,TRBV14,TGTGCCAGCAGCCAAGATATGAGCGGAATCACAGATACGCAGTATTTT,CASSQDMSGITDTQYF
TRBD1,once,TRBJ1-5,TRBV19,TGTGCCAGTAGTATGGAGGGGACAGGGGGACGGGCCCAGCATTTT,CASSMEGTGGRAQHF
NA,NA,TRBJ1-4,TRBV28,TGTGCCAGCAGTTCCCTCCTCCACCAGGGAGGGGAAAAACTGTTTTTT,CASSSLLHQGGEKLFF
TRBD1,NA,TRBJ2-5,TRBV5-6,TGTGCCAGCAGTTATGGGACAGGGGTAGAGACCCAGTACTTC,CASSYGTGVETQYF
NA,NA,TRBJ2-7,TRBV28,TGTGCCAGCAGCACTAACCCGGCCTACGAGCAGTACTTC,CASSTNPAYEQYF
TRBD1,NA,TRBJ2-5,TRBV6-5,TGTGCCAGCAGACAGACAGGGGGCGGAGAGACCCAGTACTTC,CASRQTGGGETQYF
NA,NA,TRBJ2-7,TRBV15,TGTGCCACCAGCAGAACGGCCCTCCTCGAGGGCGAGCAGTACTTC,CATSRTALLEGEQYF
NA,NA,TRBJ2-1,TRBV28,TGTGCCAGCCGGGGAGTTTACAATGAGCAGTTCTTC,CASRGVYNEQFF
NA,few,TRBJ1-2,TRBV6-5,TGTGCCAGCAGTTACGCCGGGACGGGGACGGATGGCTACACCTTC,CASSYAGTGTDGYTF
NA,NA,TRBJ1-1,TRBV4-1,TGCGCCAGCAGCCAAGGCCCGATGAACACTGAAGCTTTCTTT,CASSQGPMNTEAFF